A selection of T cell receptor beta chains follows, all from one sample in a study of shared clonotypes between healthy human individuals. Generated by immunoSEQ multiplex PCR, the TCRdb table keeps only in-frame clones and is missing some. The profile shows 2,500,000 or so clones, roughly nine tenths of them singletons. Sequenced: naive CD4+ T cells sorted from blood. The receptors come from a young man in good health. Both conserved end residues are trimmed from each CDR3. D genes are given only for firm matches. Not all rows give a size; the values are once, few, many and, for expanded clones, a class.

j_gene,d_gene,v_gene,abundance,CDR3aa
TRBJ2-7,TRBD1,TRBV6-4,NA,ASSVLPGQGYEQY
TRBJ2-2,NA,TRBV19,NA,ASAASIPTGELF
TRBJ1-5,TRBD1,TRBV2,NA,ASSETGTGLQPQH
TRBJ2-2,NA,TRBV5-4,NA,ASSRAGNTGELF
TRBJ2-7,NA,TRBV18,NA,ASSPPSKSSYEQY
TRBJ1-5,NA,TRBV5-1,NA,ASSTGLLDGQPQH
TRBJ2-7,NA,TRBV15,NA,ATSRDPRTLGY
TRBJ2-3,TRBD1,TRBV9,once,ASSGGATGGTNTQY
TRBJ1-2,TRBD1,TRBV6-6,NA,ASSQGQTYGYT
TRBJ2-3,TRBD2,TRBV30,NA,ASLRGGGPTDTQY
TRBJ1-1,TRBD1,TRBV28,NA,ASSFPGGRRNTEAF
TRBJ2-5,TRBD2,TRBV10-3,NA,ASRLAGEETQY
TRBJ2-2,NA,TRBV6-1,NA,ASSVQGWETGELF
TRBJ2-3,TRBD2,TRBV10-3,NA,AIRRTSGITDTQY
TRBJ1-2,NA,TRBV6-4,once,ASAPQGGYGYT
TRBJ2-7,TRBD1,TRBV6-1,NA,ASSVGQALYEQY
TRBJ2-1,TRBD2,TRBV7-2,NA,ASSRTSEGEQF
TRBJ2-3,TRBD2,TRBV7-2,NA,ASSLRLAGALDTQY
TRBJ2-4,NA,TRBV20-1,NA,AALAKNIQY
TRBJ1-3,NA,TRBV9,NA,ASSVGKGDSGNTIY
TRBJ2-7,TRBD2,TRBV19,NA,ASRRLAGDGYEQY
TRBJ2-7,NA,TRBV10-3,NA,AISSGPPTYEQY
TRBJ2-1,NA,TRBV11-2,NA,ASSSGPTAHNEQF
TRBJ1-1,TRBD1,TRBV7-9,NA,ASSLQGQGNTEAF
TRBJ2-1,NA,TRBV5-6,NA,ASSSGRDEQF
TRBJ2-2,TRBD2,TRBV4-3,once,ASSQMLAGGTGELF
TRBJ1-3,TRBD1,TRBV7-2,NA,ASSYRGRNTIY
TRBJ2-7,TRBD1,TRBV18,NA,ASSPLDRASYEQY
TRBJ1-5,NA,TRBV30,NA,AWTSDSNQPQH
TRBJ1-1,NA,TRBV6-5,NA,ASSPTGENTEAF
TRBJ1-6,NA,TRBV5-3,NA,ARSLSGAGFNSPLH
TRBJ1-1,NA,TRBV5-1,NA,ASSFSGGYTEAF
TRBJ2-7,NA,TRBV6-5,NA,ASSPIRDRTYEQY
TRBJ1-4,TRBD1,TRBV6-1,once,ASSEPSGTGGEKLF
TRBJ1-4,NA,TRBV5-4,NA,ASSLGEIPGEKLF
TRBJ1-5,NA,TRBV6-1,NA,ASNSGTLFNQPQH
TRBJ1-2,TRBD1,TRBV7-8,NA,ASRSTGAGGYT
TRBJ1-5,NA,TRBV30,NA,ASSEPNQPQH
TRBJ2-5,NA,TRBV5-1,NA,ASSPTGRETQY
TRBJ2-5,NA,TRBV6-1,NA,ASSAQGQETQY
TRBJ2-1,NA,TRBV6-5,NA,ASSFHSSYNEQF
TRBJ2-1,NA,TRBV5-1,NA,ASSLTPNNEQF
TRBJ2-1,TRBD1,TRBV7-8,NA,ASSLADWDRYNEQF
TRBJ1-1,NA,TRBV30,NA,AWVRVGTEAF
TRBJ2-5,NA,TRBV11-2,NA,ASSLDGIQETQY
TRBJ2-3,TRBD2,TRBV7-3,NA,ASSPRGGVTQY
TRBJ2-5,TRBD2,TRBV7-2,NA,ASSIAGWETQY
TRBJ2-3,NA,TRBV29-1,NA,SVHGQSTDTQY
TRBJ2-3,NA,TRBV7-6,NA,ASSLGGVGSGTDTQY
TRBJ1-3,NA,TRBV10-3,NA,AISVANQGSGNTIY
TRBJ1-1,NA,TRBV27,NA,ASSRAQGTTEAF
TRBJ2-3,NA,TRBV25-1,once,ASSEADRSTDTQY
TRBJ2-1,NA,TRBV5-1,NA,ASSPGLSGNEQF
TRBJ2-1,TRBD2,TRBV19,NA,ASSTPSGISYNEQF
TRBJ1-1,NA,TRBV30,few,AWSTTGVNTEAF
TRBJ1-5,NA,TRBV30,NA,AWSVLEGQPQH
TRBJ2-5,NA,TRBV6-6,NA,ASSYLETQY
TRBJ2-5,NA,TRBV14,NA,ASSRRGVDETQY
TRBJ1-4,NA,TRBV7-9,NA,ASSLAVAATNEKLF
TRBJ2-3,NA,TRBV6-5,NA,ASSYGGRLGTDTQY